Following are 30 T cell receptor beta chains from one sample sequenced in a study of blood T cell repertoires in COVID-19. Sequencing used immunoSEQ multiplex PCR; TCRdb keeps in-frame clones, though not all of them. The sample comprises over 9,500 clones, roughly 79% of which are singletons, and roughly 34% rests with the top ten. Input material: peripheral blood. Receptor source: a human donor in a cohort sampled during active COVID-19.

The genes are TRBV5-1 and TRBJ2-5; TRBD1 aligns across 9 bases. This CDR3 spans 18 amino acids. CDR1 and CDR2 from the germline V gene are SGHRS and YFSETQ. V was clipped by 4 bases and J by 5 bases; unmatched bases: 18. The CDR3 DNA is TGCGCCAGCAGCCCAATCTACCGGGACAGGGTAAGGGCCGAGACCCAGTACTTC. Encoded protein: CASSPIYRDRVRAETQYF.

The V and J genes are TRBV6-5 and TRBJ1-2; 8 nucleotides align to TRBD1. Germline V gene sequence: CDR1 MNHEY, CDR2 SVGAGI. The CDR3 contains 12 residues. The junction had 9 bases not matched to a gene; V was cut back by 8 bases and J by 10 bases. The DNA for the CDR3 is TGTGCCAGCTGCCGGGACAGGTCAAACTACACCTTC. Translation: CASCRDRSNYTF.

This clone turned up a few times. This rearrangement joins TRBV5-4 to TRBJ2-3, with D perhaps matching TRBD1 (5 bases). The CDR3 has 13 amino acids. Germline CDR1 is SGHNT and CDR2 is YYREEE (reference sequence). Trimming shortened V by 1 base and J by 6 bases, and 9 bases separated the two germline ends. For the CDR3, the DNA is TGTGCCAGCAGCTTGTCAGGGATGGATACGCAGTATTTT. Translating gives CASSLSGMDTQYF.

The chain combines TRBV7-2 with TRBJ2-3, with D possibly TRBD2 on 6 matching bases. There are 18 residues in the CDR3. Trimming took 0 bases from V and 0 from J, leaving 16 bases between them. Germline V gene sequence: CDR1 SGHTA, CDR2 FQGNSA. CDR3 nucleotides: TGTGCCAGCAGCTTAGCGCAGGGACTCAGATATAGCACAGATACGCAGTATTTT. Its translation is CASSLAQGLRYSTDTQYF.

This chain connects TRBV3-1 (or the pseudogene TRBV3-2) to TRBJ2-3; possible D gene TRBD2, 5 bases. The germline V and J ends were trimmed by 2 bases and 6 bases, with 9 bases remaining between them. The CDR3 runs to 13 residues. Germline values: CDR1 LGHDT, CDR2 YNNKEL (reference sequence). The DNA for the CDR3 is TGTGCCAGCAGCCAATTCCAGCGGGATACGCAGTATTTT. Translating it yields CASSQFQRDTQYF.

This chain joins TRBV5-4 and TRBJ2-3, with a tentative D call TRBD2 (5 bases). Trimming removed 0 bases from V and 10 bases from J, with 15 bases in between. The CDR3 sequence is 14 residues long. Germline CDR1 and CDR2: SGHNT and YYREEE (reference sequence). DNA for the CDR3: TGTGCCAGCAGCTTGGTTGGGGTTGACGGGGCGCAGTATTTT. It codes for CASSLVGVDGAQYF.

The rearrangement links TRBV7-2 to TRBJ1-1; weak D call: TRBD1 (6 bases). CDR3 length equals 14 residues. Germline V gene lookup returns CDR1 SGHTA and CDR2 FQGNSA. V was cut by 5 bases and J by 3 bases, with 13 bases left in between. CDR3 sequence (DNA): TGTGCCAGCAGCCTTGGACAGATCGACACTGAAGCTTTCTTT. Translated, it gives CASSLGQIDTEAFF.

The J gene is TRBJ1-5, the V gene TRBV5-8; the D gene is possibly TRBD1 (6 bases). Trimming pared 6 bases from V and 1 base from J, leaving 20 bases between. Per germline, CDR1 SGHTS and CDR2 YDEGEE. The CDR3 contains 17 residues. The CDR3 nucleotides read TGTGCCAGCACGCGACCCGAGACAGGTGTGAGCAATCAGCCCCAGCATTTT. Its translation is CASTRPETGVSNQPQHF.

V gene TRBV19 combines with J gene TRBJ1-5; D is undetermined. V lost 5 bases and J lost 0, with 8 bases in between. This CDR3 contains 14 residues. Germline V gene lookup returns CDR1 LNHDA and CDR2 SQIVND (reference sequence). The CDR3 DNA sequence: TGTGCCAGTAGTCCAAGCGATAGCAATCAGCCCCAGCATTTT. This translates into CASSPSDSNQPQHF.

J is TRBJ2-7 and V is TRBV6-5; the D gene is possibly TRBD2 (5 bases). V lost 7 bases to trimming and J lost 1 base, with 14 bases between them. Germline V gene sequence: CDR1 MNHEY, CDR2 SVGAGI. The CDR3 runs 14 residues. CDR3 DNA: TGTGCCAGCATGGCTAAACTAGATTCCTACGAGCAGTACTTC. Its protein is CASMAKLDSYEQYF.

The chain employs TRBV6-6 and TRBJ1-1; 10 bases map to TRBD1. Germline assignment: CDR1 MNHNY and CDR2 SVGAGI (reference sequence). CDR3 length: 14 amino acids. J was trimmed by 4 bases and V by 7 bases; bases with no gene match: 6. The CDR3 protein is CASMGTGVFTEAFF. The CDR3 coding sequence is TGTGCCAGCATGGGGACAGGGGTGTTCACTGAAGCTTTCTTT.

The chain employs TRBV19 and TRBJ1-5; 7 nucleotides align to TRBD1. The CDR3 loop spans 16 amino acids. V dropped 5 bases and J dropped 3; count of bases not matched to a gene: 10. The germline gives CDR1 LNHDA, CDR2 SQIVND (reference sequence). The CDR3 DNA reads TGTGCCAGTAGTGCCACGACAGGGACGATCAATCAGCCCCAGCATTTT. Protein: CASSATTGTINQPQHF.

The rearrangement links TRBV6-5 to TRBJ1-5; weak D call: TRBD1 (6 bases). V lost 7 bases and J 6 bases, leaving 16 bases between the germline ends. Germline CDR1 is MNHEY and CDR2 is SVGAGI. The CDR3 has 14 amino acids. The DNA for the CDR3 is TGTGCCAGCACCCCAGGGGTAGGTGTTCAGCCCCAGCATTTT. It encodes CASTPGVGVQPQHF.

The V and J genes are TRBV7-2 and TRBJ2-2; no clear D. From germline, CDR1 is SGHTA and CDR2 FQGNSA. Between the trimmed V and J ends, which lost 2 bases and 9 bases, there was a span of 10 bases. This CDR3 is built from 13 residues. CDR3 sequence (DNA): TGTGCCAGCAGCTTATCGGTAGTCAGGGAGCTGTTTTTT. Amino acids: CASSLSVVRELFF. The whole variable domain, filled in from reference TRBV7-2 and TRBJ2-2, reads GAGVSQSPSNKVTEKGKDVELRCDPISGHTALYWYRQSLGQGLEFLIYFQGNSAPDKSGLPSDRFSAERTGGSVSTLTIQRTQQEDSAVYLCASSLSVVRELFFGEGSRLTVL.

This chain uses TRBV2 with TRBJ2-7, with D possibly TRBD1 on 6 matching bases. Between the trimmed V and J ends, which lost 8 bases and 3 bases, there was a span of 17 bases. CDR3 length equals 14 residues. From germline, CDR1 is SNHLY and CDR2 FYNNEI. The CDR3 protein is CASHTPGVFYEQYF. The CDR3 DNA follows: TGTGCCAGCCACACCCCAGGGGTCTTCTACGAGCAGTACTTC.

The rearrangement uses TRBV5-5 and TRBJ2-1; TRBD1 aligns across 8 bases. Trimming took 2 bases from V and 0 from J; bases not matched to a gene: 1. The CDR3 has 15 residues. Germline CDR1 reads SGHKS; CDR2 reads YYEKEE (reference sequence). The CDR3 DNA follows: TGTGCCAGCAGCTTTCAGGGGGCCTCCTACAATGAGCAGTTCTTC. This encodes CASSFQGASYNEQFF.

The chain couples TRBV7-2 to TRBJ2-5; no firm D call. Germline CDR1 reads SGHTA; CDR2 reads FQGNSA. V shed 2 bases and J shed 2 bases, with 12 bases lying between them. There are 15 residues in the CDR3. This CDR3 reads CASSLFYGGQETQYF. In DNA form, the CDR3 reads TGTGCCAGCAGCTTATTCTACGGCGGACAAGAGACCCAGTACTTC.

This rearrangement joins TRBV7-6 to TRBJ1-1, with 9 bases that match TRBD1. The V gene's germline CDR1 is SGHVS and CDR2 FNYEAQ. The CDR3 contains 14 residues. Losses at the gene ends were 5 bases for V and 1 base for J; bases not matched to a gene: 2. In DNA, the CDR3 is TGTGCCAGCAGCCTACAGGGGGCGAACACTGAAGCTTTCTTT. Residues: CASSLQGANTEAFF.

This sequence joins TRBV6-5 and TRBJ1-2, with D perhaps matching TRBD1 (6 bases). The CDR3 has 13 residues. Germline assignment: CDR1 MNHEY and CDR2 SVGAGI. V was shortened by 6 bases and J by 7 bases, with 15 bases between the two germline ends. CDR3 residues: CASSSRGAFGYTF. CDR3 DNA: TGTGCCAGCAGCTCTCGGGGGGCATTTGGCTACACCTTC.

This clone occurred once. The chain combines TRBV5-1 with TRBJ2-1; 13 nucleotides align to TRBD2. The CDR3 is 14 amino acids. Unmatched junction bases numbered 2, after V lost 3 bases and J lost 8 bases. Looked up from germline, CDR1 is SGHRS and CDR2 is YFSETQ. The CDR3 protein is CASSSTSGRYEQFF. The CDR3 DNA reads as TGCGCCAGCAGCTCGACTAGCGGGAGGTATGAGCAGTTCTTC.

In its sample, this clone was seen a few times. V and J are TRBV5-5 and TRBJ1-2; 7 bases fit TRBD1. The CDR3 contains 13 residues. The V segment lost 4 bases and the J segment 1 base; nucleotides outside the gene matches: 1. Germline V CDR1 and CDR2: SGHKS, YYEKEE (reference sequence). This chain's CDR3 is CASSDRVNYGYTF. The CDR3 nucleotides read TGTGCCAGCAGCGACAGGGTTAACTATGGCTACACCTTC.

This rearrangement joins TRBV6-1 to TRBJ1-3, with a weak D call TRBD1 (5 bases). Germline V gives CDR1 MNHNS, CDR2 SASEGT. The CDR3 length is 17 residues. Trimming removed 0 bases at V and 0 bases at J, with 12 bases between. CDR3 residues: CASSEALGGTSGNTIYF. The CDR3 region has the DNA TGTGCCAGCAGTGAAGCGCTTGGGGGGACCTCTGGAAACACCATATATTTT.

The chain carries TRBV18 and TRBJ2-7; D possibly corresponds to TRBD1 (6 bases). The germline V gene encodes CDR1 KGHSH and CDR2 LQKENI. V lost 1 base and J 0 bases, leaving 10 bases between the germline ends. The CDR3 is 15 residues long. In nucleotides, the CDR3 is TGTGCCAGCTCACCACGTGGGGGCAACTCCTACGAGCAGTACTTC. It codes for CASSPRGGNSYEQYF.

This rearrangement joins TRBV6-5 to TRBJ1-5; D gene unclear. V was pared by 7 bases and J by 4 bases, with 14 bases between. CDR1 is MNHEY and CDR2 is SVGAGI in the germline V gene. CDR3 size: 14 residues. The CDR3 nucleotides are TGTGCCAGCATCGATAAGAGTACTAATCAGCCCCAGCATTTT. It is translated as CASIDKSTNQPQHF.

The chain is built from TRBV2 and TRBJ2-5; 15 bases are shared with TRBD2. CDR3 length: 17 residues. Germline-derived CDR1 and CDR2 are SNHLY and FYNNEI. Trimming took 6 bases from V and 0 from J; bases not matched to a gene: 5. CDR3 nucleotides: TGTGCCAGCAGCGTGGGACTAGCGGGGGGATACCAAGAGACCCAGTACTTC. This translates into CASSVGLAGGYQETQYF.

This clone has just one count. This sequence joins TRBV19 and TRBJ1-5; 10 bases line up with TRBD1. Trimming cost V 5 bases and J 7 bases; bases outside gene matches: 8. Looked up from germline, CDR1 is LNHDA and CDR2 is SQIVND (reference sequence). This CDR3 has 15 residues. CDR3 protein: CASSARQGARQPQHF. CDR3 coding DNA: TGTGCCAGTAGTGCAAGACAGGGGGCTAGGCAGCCCCAGCATTTT.

This clone was picked up a small number of times. The chain has TRBV2 and TRBJ2-7; D perhaps matches TRBD1 (6 bases). V dropped 4 bases and J dropped 0 bases, with 10 bases sitting between them. Germline CDR1 reads SNHLY; CDR2 reads FYNNEI. The CDR3 contains 14 residues. The CDR3 loop reads CASSAAGVSYEQYF. CDR3 DNA sequence: TGTGCCAGCAGTGCGGCAGGGGTCTCCTACGAGCAGTACTTC.

The rearrangement links TRBV18 to TRBJ1-1; 9 bases fit TRBD1. This CDR3 is 14 amino acids long. The V gene end was trimmed by 3 bases and the J gene end by 3 bases; junction bases not matched to a gene: 2. CDR1 and CDR2 from the germline V gene are KGHSH and LQKENI. Here the CDR3 DNA reads TGTGCCAGCTCACCGGGACAGGGTCACACTGAAGCTTTCTTT. It translates to CASSPGQGHTEAFF.

V usage is TRBV5-1 and J usage is TRBJ1-4; 9 bases are shared with TRBD1. The junction had 12 bases not matched to a gene; V was cut back by 0 bases and J by 6 bases. The CDR3 sequence is 18 residues long. Germline V gene data show CDR1 as SGHRS and CDR2 as YFSETQ. The CDR3 loop is CASSLEGRRDRVYEKLFF. DNA of the CDR3: TGCGCCAGCAGCTTGGAGGGTCGACGGGACAGGGTGTATGAAAAACTGTTTTTT.

This chain joins TRBV6-6 and TRBJ1-4; D not resolved. V was pared by 5 bases and J by 7 bases, with 11 bases between. This CDR3 is built from 13 residues. Germline values: CDR1 MNHNY, CDR2 SVGAGI (reference sequence). DNA for the CDR3: TGTGCCAGCAGTGGAGGGAACAGTGAAAAACTGTTTTTT. It is translated as CASSGGNSEKLFF.